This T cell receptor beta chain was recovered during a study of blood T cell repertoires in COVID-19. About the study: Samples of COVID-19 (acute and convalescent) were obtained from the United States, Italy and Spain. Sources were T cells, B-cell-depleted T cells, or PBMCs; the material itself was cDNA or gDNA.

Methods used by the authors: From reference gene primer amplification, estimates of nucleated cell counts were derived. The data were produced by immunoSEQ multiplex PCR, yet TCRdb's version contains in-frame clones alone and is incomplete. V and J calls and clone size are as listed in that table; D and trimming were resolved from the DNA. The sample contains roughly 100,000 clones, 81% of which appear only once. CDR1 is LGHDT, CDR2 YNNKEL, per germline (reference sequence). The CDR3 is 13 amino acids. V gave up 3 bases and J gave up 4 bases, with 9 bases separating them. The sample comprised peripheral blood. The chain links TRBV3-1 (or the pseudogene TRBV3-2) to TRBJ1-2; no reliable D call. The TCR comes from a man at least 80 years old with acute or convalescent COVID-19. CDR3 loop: CASSHYSIYGYTF. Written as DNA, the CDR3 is TGTGCCAGCAGCCACTACAGTATCTATGGCTACACCTTC.